This TCR beta chain was identified during a study of early T cells in non-severe SARS-CoV-2 infection. Germline lookup yields CDR1 SGHTA and CDR2 FQGNSA. The CDR3 covers 16 residues. Losses at the gene ends were 7 bases for V and 1 base for J; bases not matched to a gene: 6. TCRdb processed the 5' RACE reads anew with MiXCR; each CDR3 protein has one entry. Here the sample spans roughly 88,000 distinct CDR3 sequences, 12% to 15% being singletons. This chain connects TRBV7-2 to TRBJ2-3; 12 bases fit TRBD2. The TCR comes from an adult who was a healthcare worker with PCR-confirmed SARS-CoV-2 infection or an uninfected control (not recorded which). Specimen: whole blood. CDR3 nucleotides: TGTGCCAGCACCAAAAGACTAGCGGGGGGCACAGATACGCAGTATTTT. Translated, it gives CASTKRLAGGTDTQYF.